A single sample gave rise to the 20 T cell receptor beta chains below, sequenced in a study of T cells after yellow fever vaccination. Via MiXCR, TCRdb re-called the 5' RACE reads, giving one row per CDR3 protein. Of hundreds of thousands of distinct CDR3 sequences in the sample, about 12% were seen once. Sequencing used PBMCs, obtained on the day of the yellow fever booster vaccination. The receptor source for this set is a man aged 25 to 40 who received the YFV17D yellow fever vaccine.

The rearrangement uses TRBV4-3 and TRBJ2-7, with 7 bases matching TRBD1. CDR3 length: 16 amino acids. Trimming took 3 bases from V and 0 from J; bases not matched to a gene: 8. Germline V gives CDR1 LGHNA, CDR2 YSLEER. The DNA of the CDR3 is TGCGCCAGCAGCCAGACCCGACAGGGTCACTCCTACGAGCAGTACTTC. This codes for CASSQTRQGHSYEQYF.

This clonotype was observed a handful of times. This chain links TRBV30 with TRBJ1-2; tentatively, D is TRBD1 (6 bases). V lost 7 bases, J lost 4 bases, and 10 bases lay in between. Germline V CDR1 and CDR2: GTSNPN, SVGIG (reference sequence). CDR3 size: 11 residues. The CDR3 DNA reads TGTGCCTTTGACAGGTCCTATGGCTACACCTTC. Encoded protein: CAFDRSYGYTF.

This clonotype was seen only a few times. The CDR3 here is CASSLTPPPQNIQYF. The CDR3 nucleotides are TGTGCCAGCAGCTTAACCCCGCCCCCCCAAAACATTCAGTACTTC. V is TRBV7-2 and J is TRBJ2-4; D not certain. Germline assignment: CDR1 SGHTA and CDR2 FQGNSA. The CDR3 contains 15 residues. V was pared by 2 bases and J by 5 bases, with 13 bases between.

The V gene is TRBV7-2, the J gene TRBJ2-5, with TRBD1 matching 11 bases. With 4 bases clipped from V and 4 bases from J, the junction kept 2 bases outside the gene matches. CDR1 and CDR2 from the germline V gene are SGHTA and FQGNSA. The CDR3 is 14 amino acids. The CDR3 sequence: CASSSDRGRETQYF. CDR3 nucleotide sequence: TGTGCCAGCAGCTCGGACAGGGGGCGAGAGACCCAGTACTTC.

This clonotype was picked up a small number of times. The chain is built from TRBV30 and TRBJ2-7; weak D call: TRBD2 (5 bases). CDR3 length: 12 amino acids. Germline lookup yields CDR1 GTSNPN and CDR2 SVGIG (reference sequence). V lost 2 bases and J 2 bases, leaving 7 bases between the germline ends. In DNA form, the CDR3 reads TGTGCCTGGAGTCACGGGACCTACGAGCAGTACTTC. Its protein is CAWSHGTYEQYF.

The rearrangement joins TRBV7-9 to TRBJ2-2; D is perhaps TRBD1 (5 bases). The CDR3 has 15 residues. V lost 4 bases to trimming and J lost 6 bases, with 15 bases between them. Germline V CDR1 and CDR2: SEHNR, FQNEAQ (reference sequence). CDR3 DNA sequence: TGTGCCAGCAGCTCGGGCTACCTCAGGGCCGGGGAGCTGTTTTTT. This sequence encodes CASSSGYLRAGELFF. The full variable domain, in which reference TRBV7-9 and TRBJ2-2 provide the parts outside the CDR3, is DTGVSQNPRHKITKRGQNVTFRCDPISEHNRLYWYRQTLGQGPEFLTYFQNEAQLEKSRLLSDRFSAERPKGSFSTLEIQRTEQGDSAMYLCASSSGYLRAGELFFGEGSRLTVL.

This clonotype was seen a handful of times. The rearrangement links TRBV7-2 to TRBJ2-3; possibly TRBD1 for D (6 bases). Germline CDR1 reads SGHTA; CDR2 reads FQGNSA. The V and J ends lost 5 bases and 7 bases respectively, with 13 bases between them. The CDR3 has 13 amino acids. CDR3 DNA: TGTGCCAGCAGCCTCGGGACAACAAATACGCAGTATTTT. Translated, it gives CASSLGTTNTQYF.

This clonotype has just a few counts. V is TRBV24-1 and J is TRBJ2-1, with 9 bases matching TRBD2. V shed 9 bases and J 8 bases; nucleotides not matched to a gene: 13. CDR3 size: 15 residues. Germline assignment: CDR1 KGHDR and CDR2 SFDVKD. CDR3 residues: CATARLAGDGDEQFF. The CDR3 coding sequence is TGTGCCACCGCACGATTAGCGGGAGACGGAGATGAGCAGTTCTTC.

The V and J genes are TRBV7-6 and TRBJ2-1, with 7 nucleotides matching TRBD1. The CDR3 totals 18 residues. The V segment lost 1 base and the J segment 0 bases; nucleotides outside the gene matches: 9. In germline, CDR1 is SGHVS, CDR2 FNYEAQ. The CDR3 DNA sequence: TGTGCCAGCAGCTTAGAAAGACAGGGATCGAGCTCCTACAATGAGCAGTTCTTC. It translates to CASSLERQGSSSYNEQFF.

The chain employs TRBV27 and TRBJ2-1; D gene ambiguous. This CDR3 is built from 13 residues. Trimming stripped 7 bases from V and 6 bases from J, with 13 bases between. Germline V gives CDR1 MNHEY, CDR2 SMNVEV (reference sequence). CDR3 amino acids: CASTPRDANEQFF. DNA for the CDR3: TGTGCCAGCACACCCCGAGACGCCAATGAGCAGTTCTTC.

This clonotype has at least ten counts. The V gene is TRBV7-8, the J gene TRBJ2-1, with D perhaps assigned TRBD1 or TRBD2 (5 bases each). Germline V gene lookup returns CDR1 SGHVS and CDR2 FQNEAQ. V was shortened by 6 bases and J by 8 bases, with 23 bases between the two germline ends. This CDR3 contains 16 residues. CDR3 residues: CASSRSGTGASYEQFF. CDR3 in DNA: TGTGCCAGCAGTAGATCCGGGACGGGCGCCAGTTATGAGCAGTTCTTC. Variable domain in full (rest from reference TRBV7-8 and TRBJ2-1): GAGVSQSPRYKVAKRGQDVALRCDPISGHVSLFWYQQALGQGPEFLTYFQNEAQLDKSGLPSDRFFAERPEGSVSTLKIQRTQQEDSAVYLCASSRSGTGASYEQFFGPGTRLTVL.

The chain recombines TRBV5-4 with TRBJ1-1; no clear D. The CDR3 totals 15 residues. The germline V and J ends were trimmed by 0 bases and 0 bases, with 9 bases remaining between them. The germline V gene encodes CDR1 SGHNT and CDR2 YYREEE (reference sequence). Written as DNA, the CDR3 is TGTGCCAGCAGCTTGGATTCGGCAATGAACACTGAAGCTTTCTTT. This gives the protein CASSLDSAMNTEAFF.

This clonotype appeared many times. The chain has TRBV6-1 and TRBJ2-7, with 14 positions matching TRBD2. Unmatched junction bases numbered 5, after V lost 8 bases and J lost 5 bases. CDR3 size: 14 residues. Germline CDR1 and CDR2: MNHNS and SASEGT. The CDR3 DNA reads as TGTGCCAGCTGTCCGGGACTAGCGGGAGACGAGCAGTACTTC. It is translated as CASCPGLAGDEQYF.

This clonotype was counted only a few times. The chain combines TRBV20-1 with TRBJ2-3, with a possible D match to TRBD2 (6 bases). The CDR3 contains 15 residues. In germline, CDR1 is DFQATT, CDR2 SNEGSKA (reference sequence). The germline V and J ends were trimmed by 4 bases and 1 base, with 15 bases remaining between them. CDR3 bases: TGCAGTGCTACCTCGGGCGGGACGGGCACAGATACGCAGTATTTT. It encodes CSATSGGTGTDTQYF.

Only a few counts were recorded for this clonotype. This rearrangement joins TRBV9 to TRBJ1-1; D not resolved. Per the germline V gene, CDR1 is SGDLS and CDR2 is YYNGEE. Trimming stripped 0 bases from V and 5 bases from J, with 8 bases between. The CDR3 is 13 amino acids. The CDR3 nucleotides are TGTGCCAGCAGCGTAGGATTTGGGACTGAAGCTTTCTTT. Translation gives CASSVGFGTEAFF.

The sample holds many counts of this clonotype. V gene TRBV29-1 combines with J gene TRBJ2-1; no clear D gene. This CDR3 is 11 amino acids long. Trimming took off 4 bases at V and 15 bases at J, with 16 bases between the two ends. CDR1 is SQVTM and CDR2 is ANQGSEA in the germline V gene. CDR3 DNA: TGCAGCGTTGTTAGCCCGGATGAACCGTTCTTC. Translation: CSVVSPDEPFF.

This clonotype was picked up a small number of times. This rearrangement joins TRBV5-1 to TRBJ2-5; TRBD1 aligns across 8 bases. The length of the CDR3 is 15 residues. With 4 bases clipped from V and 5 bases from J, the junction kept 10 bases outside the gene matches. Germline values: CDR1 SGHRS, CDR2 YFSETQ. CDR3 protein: CASSLRQGMGETQYF. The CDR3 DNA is TGCGCCAGCAGCCTTCGACAGGGGATGGGGGAGACCCAGTACTTC.

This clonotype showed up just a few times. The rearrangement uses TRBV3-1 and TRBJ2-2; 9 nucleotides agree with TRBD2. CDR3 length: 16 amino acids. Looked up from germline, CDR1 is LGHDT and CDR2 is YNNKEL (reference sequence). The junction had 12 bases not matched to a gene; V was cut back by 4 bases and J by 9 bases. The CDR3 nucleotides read TGTGCCAGCAGCCTGGGGGTTCCGGGACTAGCTCGGGAGCTGTTTTTT. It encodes CASSLGVPGLARELFF.

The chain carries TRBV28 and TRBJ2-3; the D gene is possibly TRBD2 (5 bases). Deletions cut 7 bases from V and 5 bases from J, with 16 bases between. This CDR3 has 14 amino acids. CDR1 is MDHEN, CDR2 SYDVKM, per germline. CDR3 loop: CASTTLGVQDTQYF. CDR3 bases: TGTGCCAGCACCACCCTCGGGGTGCAAGATACGCAGTATTTT.

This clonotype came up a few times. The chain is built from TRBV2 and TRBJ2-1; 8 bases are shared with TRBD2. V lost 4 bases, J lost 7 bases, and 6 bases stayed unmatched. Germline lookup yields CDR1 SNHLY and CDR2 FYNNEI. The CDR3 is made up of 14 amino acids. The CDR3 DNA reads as TGTGCCAGCAGTGTTGGGCTAGCGGGTAATGAGCAGTTCTTC. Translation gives CASSVGLAGNEQFF.